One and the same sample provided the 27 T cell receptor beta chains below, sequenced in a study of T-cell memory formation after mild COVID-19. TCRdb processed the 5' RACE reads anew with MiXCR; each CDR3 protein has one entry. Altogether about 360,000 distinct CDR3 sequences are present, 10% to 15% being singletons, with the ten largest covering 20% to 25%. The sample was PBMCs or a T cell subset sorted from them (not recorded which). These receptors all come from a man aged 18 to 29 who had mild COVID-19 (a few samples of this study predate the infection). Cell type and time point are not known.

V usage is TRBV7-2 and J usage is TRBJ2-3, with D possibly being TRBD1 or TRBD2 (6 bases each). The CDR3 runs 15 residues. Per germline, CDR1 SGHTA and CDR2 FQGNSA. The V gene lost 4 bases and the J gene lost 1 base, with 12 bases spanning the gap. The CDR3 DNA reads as TGTGCCAGCAGCTCGGGGGCAGGGGGCACAGATACGCAGTATTTT. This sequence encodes CASSSGAGGTDTQYF. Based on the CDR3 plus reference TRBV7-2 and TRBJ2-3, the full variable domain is GAGVSQSPSNKVTEKGKDVELRCDPISGHTALYWYRQSLGQGLEFLIYFQGNSAPDKSGLPSDRFSAERTGGSVSTLTIQRTQQEDSAVYLCASSSGAGGTDTQYFGPGTRLTVL.

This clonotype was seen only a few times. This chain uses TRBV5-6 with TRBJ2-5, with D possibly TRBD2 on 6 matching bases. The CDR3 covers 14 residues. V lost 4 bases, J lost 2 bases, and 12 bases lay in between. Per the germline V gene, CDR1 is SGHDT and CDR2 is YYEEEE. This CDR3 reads CASSIVGRQETQYF. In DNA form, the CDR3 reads TGTGCCAGCAGCATAGTAGGGAGGCAAGAGACCCAGTACTTC.

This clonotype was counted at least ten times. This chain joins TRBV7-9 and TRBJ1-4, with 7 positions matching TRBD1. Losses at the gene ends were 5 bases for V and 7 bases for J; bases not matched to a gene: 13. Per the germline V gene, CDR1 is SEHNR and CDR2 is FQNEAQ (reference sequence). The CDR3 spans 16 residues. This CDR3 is CASSTTTGAAGEKLFF. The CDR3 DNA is TGTGCCAGCAGCACAACCACAGGGGCCGCGGGTGAAAAACTGTTTTTT.

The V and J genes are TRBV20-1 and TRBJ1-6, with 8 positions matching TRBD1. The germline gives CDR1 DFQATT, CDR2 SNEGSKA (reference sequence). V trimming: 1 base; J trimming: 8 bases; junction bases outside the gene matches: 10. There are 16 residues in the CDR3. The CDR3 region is CSARAHDQGAYSPLHF. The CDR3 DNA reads TGCAGTGCTAGAGCCCATGACCAGGGGGCTTATTCACCCCTCCACTTT.

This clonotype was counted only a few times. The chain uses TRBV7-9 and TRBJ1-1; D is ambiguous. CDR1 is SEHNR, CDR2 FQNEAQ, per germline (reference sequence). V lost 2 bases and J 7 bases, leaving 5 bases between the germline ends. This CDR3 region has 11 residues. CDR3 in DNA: TGTGCCAGCAGCTTAATGCGTGAAGCTTTCTTT. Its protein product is CASSLMREAFF.

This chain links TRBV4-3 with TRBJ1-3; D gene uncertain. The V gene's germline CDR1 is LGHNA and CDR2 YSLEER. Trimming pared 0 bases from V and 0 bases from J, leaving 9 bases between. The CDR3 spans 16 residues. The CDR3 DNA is TGCGCCAGCAGCCAAGATTACCGGCTCTCTGGAAACACCATATATTTT. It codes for CASSQDYRLSGNTIYF.

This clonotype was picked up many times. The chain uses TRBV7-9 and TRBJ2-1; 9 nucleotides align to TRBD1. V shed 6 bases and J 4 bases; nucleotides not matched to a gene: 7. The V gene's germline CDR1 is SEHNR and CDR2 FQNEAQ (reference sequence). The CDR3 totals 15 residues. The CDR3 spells CASRREGTGYNEQFF. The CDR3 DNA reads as TGTGCCAGCAGACGAGAGGGGACAGGGTACAATGAGCAGTTCTTC. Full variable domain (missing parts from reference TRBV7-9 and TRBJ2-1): DTGVSQNPRHKITKRGQNVTFRCDPISEHNRLYWYRQTLGQGPEFLTYFQNEAQLEKSRLLSDRFSAERPKGSFSTLEIQRTEQGDSAMYLCASRREGTGYNEQFFGPGTRLTVL.

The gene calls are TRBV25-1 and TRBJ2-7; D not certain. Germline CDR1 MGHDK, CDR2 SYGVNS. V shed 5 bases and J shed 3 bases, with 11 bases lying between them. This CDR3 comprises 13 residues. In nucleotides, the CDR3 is TGTGCCAGCAGTCTAGATGATAACTACGAGCAGTACTTC. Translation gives CASSLDDNYEQYF.

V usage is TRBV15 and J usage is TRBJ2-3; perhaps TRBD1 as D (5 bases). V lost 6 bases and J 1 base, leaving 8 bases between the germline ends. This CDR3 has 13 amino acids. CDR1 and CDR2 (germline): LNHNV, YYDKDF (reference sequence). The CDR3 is CATRARGTDTQYF. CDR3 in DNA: TGTGCCACCAGGGCCAGGGGCACAGATACGCAGTATTTT.

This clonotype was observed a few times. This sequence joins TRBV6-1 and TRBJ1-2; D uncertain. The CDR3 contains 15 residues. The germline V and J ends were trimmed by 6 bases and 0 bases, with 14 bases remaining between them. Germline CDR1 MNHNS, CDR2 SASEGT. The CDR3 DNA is TGTGCCAGCAGGGAATTGGACCGGTCTAACTATGGCTACACCTTC. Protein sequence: CASRELDRSNYGYTF.

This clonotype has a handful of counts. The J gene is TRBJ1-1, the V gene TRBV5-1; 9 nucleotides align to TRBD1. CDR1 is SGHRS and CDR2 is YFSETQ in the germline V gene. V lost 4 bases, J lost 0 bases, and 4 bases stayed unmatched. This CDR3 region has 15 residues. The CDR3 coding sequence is TGCGCCAGCAGCGACGGGACAGGGATGAACACTGAAGCTTTCTTT. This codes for CASSDGTGMNTEAFF.

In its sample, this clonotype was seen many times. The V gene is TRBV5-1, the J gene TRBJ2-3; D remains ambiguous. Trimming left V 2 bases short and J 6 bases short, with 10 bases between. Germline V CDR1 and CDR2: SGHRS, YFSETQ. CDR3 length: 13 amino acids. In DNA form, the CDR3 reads TGCGCCAGCAGCTTAGATTATGGGGATACGCAGTATTTT. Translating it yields CASSLDYGDTQYF.

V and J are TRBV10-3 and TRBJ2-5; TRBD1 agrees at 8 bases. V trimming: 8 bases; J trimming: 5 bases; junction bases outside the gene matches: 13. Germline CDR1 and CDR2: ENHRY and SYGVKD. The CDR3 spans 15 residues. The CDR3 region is CAIQQGQAGLETQYF. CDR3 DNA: TGTGCCATCCAGCAGGGACAGGCTGGTTTGGAGACCCAGTACTTC.

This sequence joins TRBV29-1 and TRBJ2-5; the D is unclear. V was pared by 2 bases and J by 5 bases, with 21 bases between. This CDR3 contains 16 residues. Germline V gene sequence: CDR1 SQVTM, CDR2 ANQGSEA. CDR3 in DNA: TGCAGCGTTGAAAGTCTGGGTAGCCGTTCTTTGGAGACCCAGTACTTC. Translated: CSVESLGSRSLETQYF. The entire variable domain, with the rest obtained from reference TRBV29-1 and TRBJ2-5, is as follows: SAVISQKPSRDICQRGTSLTIQCQVDSQVTMMFWYRQQPGQSLTLIATANQGSEATYESGFVIDKFPISRPNLTFSTLTVSNMSPEDSSIYLCSVESLGSRSLETQYFGPGTRLLVL.

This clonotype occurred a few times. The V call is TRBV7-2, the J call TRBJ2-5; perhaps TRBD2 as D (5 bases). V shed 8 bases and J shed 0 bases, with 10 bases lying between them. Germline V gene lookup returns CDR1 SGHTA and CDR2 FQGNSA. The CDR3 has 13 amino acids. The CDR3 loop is CASGRGYQETQYF. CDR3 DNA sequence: TGTGCCAGCGGGCGAGGGTACCAAGAGACCCAGTACTTC.

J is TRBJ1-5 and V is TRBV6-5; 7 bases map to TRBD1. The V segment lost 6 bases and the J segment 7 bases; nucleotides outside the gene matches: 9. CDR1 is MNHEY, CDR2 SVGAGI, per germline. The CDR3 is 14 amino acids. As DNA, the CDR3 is TGTGCCAGCAGCAACAGGGGTGGAGGCCAGCCCCAGCATTTT. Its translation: CASSNRGGGQPQHF.

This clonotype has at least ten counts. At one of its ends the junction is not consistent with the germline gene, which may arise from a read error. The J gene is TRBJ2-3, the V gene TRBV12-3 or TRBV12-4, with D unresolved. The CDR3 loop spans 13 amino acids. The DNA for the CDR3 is TGTGCCAGCAGCTTAGCTAGCACAGATACGCAGTATTTT. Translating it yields CASSLASTDTQYF.

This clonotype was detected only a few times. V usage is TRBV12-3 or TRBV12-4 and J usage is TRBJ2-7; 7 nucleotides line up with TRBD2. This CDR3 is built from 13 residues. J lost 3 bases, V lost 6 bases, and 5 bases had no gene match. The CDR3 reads CASRGLGNYEQYF. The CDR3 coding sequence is TGTGCCAGCAGAGGACTAGGGAACTACGAGCAGTACTTC.

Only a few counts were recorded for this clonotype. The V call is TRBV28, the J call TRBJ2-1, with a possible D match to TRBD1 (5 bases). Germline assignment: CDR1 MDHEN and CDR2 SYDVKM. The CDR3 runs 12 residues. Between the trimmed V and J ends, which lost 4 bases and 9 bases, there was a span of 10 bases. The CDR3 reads CASSSTVSEQFF. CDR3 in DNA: TGTGCCAGCAGTTCGACAGTCAGTGAGCAGTTCTTC.

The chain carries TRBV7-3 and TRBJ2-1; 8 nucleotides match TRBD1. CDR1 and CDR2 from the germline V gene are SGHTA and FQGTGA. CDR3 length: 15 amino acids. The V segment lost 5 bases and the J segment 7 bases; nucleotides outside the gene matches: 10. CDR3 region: CASSGGTGSRNEQFF. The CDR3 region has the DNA TGTGCCAGCAGCGGTGGGACAGGTAGTCGTAATGAGCAGTTCTTC.

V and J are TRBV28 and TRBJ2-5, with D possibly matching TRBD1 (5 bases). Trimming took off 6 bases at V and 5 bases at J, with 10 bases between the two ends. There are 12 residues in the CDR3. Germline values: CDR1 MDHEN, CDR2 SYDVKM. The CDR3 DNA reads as TGTGCCAGCAGGTCCAGGGTGGAGACCCAGTACTTC. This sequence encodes CASRSRVETQYF. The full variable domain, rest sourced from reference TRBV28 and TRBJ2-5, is DVKVTQSSRYLVKRTGEKVFLECVQDMDHENMFWYRQDPGLGLRLIYFSYDVKMKEKGDIPEGYSVSREKKERFSLILESASTNQTSMYLCASRSRVETQYFGPGTRLLVL.

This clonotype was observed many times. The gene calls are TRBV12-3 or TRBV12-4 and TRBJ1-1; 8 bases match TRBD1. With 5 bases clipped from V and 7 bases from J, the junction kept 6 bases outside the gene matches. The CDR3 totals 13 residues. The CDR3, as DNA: TGTGCCAGCAGTACGACAGGGGCTCTTGAAGCTTTCTTT. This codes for CASSTTGALEAFF.

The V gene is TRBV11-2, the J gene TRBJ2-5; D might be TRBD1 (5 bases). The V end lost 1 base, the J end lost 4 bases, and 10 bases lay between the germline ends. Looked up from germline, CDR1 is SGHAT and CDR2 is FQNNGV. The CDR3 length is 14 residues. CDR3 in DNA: TGTGCCAGCAGCTTAGGCAGGGCGTTAGAGACCCAGTACTTC. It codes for CASSLGRALETQYF.

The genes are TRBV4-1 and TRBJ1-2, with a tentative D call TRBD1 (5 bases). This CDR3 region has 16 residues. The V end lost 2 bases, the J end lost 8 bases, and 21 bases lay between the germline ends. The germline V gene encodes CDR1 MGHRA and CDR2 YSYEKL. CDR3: CASSQSRVVTGVGYTF. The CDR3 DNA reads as TGCGCCAGCAGCCAAAGCCGAGTAGTAACAGGAGTGGGCTACACCTTC.

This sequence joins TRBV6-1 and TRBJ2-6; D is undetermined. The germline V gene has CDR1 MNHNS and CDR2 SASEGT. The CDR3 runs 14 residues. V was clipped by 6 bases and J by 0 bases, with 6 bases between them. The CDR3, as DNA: TGTGCCAGCAGAAGGAGCTCTGGGGCCAACGTCCTGACTTTC. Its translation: CASRRSSGANVLTF.

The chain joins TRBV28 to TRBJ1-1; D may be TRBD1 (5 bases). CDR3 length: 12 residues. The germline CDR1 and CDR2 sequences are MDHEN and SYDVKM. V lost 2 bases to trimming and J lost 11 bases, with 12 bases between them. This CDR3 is CASSLPRADAFF. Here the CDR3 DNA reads TGTGCCAGCAGTTTACCCAGGGCAGACGCTTTCTTT.

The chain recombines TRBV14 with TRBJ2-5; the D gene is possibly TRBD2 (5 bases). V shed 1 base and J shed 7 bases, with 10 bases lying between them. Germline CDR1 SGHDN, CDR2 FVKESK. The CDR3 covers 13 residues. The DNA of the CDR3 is TGTGCCAGCAGCCAAGTCCCCAGCGGGACCCAGTACTTC. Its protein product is CASSQVPSGTQYF.